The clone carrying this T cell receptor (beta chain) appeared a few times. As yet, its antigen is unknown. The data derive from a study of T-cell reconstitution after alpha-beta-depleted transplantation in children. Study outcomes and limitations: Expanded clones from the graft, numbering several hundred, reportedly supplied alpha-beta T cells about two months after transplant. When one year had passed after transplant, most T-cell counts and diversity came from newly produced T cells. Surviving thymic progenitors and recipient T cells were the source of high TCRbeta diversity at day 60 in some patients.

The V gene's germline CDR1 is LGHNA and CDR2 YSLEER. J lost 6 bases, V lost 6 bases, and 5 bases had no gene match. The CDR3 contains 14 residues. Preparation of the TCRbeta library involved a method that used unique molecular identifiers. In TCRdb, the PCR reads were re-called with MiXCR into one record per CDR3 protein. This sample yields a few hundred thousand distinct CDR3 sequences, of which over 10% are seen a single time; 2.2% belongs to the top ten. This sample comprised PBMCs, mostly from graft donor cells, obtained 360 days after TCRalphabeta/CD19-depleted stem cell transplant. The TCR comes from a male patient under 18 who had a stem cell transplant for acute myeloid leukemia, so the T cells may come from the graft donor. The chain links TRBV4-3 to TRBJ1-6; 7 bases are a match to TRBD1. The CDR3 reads CASREGQPNSPLHF. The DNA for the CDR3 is TGCGCCAGCAGGGAGGGACAGCCTAATTCACCCCTCCACTTT.